A selection of T cell receptor beta chains follows, all from one sample in a study of blood T cell repertoires in COVID-19. Generated by immunoSEQ multiplex PCR, the TCRdb table keeps only in-frame clones and is missing some. The sample holds around 62,000 clones, approximately 84% seen once. The specimen was peripheral blood. The receptors stem from a middle-aged man with active COVID-19. Each CDR3 is given with its conserved first and last residue. D genes are given only for firm matches. Clone size is given for some rows only: seen once, a few or many times, or a class if the clone is expanded.

V gene,D gene,CDR3 length,clone size,J gene,CDR3 DNA,CDR3 protein
TRBV18,TRBD2,16,NA,TRBJ2-1,TGTGCCAGCTCACCCGGGACTAGCGGCACCTACAATGAGCAGTTCTTC,CASSPGTSGTYNEQFF
TRBV18,NA,16,NA,TRBJ2-4,TGTGCCAGCTCACCTACAGAATCAGCTGCCAAAAACATTCAGTACTTC,CASSPTESAAKNIQYF
TRBV19,NA,13,few,TRBJ1-6,TGTGCCAGTGGGGAGGGACTAAATTCACCCCTCCACTTT,CASGEGLNSPLHF
TRBV5-1,TRBD1,15,NA,TRBJ2-5,TGCGCCAGCCGGACAGGGGGCATTTTTGGAGAGACCCAGTACTTC,CASRTGGIFGETQYF
TRBV10-3,TRBD1,17,once,TRBJ2-6,TGTGCCATCAACGGACAGGGGAAAAACACTGGGGCCAACGTCCTGACTTTC,CAINGQGKNTGANVLTF
TRBV7-9,NA,14,NA,TRBJ2-5,TGTGCCAGCAGCTTAGGGACTATACAAGAGACCCAGTACTTC,CASSLGTIQETQYF
TRBV5-1,NA,14,NA,TRBJ1-1,TGCGCCAGCAGCGGTGGAAACAGTAACACTGAAGCTTTCTTT,CASSGGNSNTEAFF
TRBV6-5,NA,13,NA,TRBJ2-7,TGTGCCAGCAGGGGGGGTTCCTCCTACGAGCAGTACTTC,CASRGGSSYEQYF
TRBV4-1,NA,12,NA,TRBJ2-7,TGCGCCAGCAGCCAGGGAGAGGGCGAGCAGTACTTC,CASSQGEGEQYF
TRBV13,TRBD2,15,NA,TRBJ2-3,TGTGCCAGCAGCCTTTTGGCGGGAGGCACAGATACGCAGTATTTT,CASSLLAGGTDTQYF
TRBV7-2,NA,15,NA,TRBJ2-2,TGTGCCAGCAGCTTAGCGAGTACAGGAAGGGGGGAGCTGTTTTTT,CASSLASTGRGELFF
TRBV2,NA,14,NA,TRBJ2-2,TGTGCCAGCCTCGGGACTTCGAACACCGGGGAGCTGTTTTTT,CASLGTSNTGELFF
TRBV7-2,TRBD2,17,NA,TRBJ2-1,TGTGCCAGCAGCTTTGCAGGACTAGCGGGGGGCAACAATGAGCAGTTCTTC,CASSFAGLAGGNNEQFF
TRBV11-1,TRBD1,15,NA,TRBJ2-2,TGTGCCAGCAGCTTATATAGAGGGGGCGCCGGGGAGCTGTTTTTT,CASSLYRGGAGELFF
TRBV11-2,NA,14,NA,TRBJ2-7,TGTGCCAGCAGCTTAGGCAGGGGTTGGTACGAGCAGTACTTC,CASSLGRGWYEQYF
TRBV29-1,TRBD1,14,NA,TRBJ2-2,TGCAGCGTTACTGACAGGGCGTTCACCGGGGAGCTGTTTTTT,CSVTDRAFTGELFF
TRBV24-1,TRBD2,14,NA,TRBJ2-2,TGTGCCGCCGGGGGGGGGCGAAACACCGGGGAGCTGTTTTTT,CAAGGGRNTGELFF
TRBV4-1,TRBD1,16,few,TRBJ1-6,TGCGCCAGCAGCCATCGGACAGGGTGGCCGGATTCACCCCTCCACTTT,CASSHRTGWPDSPLHF
TRBV27,TRBD1,17,once,TRBJ2-2,TGTGCCAGCAGTCGGAGATGGACAGGGGCGAACACCGGGGAGCTGTTTTTT,CASSRRWTGANTGELFF
TRBV6-2/TRBV6-3,TRBD1,17,NA,TRBJ2-3,TGTGCCAGCAGTTACCGGACAGGGAAGGTAGACACAGATACGCAGTATTTT,CASSYRTGKVDTDTQYF
TRBV11-2,TRBD1,16,NA,TRBJ2-5,TGTGCCAGCAGCCGGTGGGGGACAGGGGCCGAGGAGACCCAGTACTTC,CASSRWGTGAEETQYF
TRBV6-1,NA,12,NA,TRBJ1-5,TGTGCCAGCAGTGAGGGAGCCGGGCCCCAGCATTTT,CASSEGAGPQHF
TRBV5-1,NA,16,NA,TRBJ2-5,TGCGCCAGCACTCAACAGGGATCCCCCCACAAAGAGACCCAGTACTTC,CASTQQGSPHKETQYF
TRBV10-3,TRBD1,14,NA,TRBJ1-5,TGTGCCAGCTCAGGGGGCGGTAGCAATCAGCCCCAGCATTTT,CASSGGGSNQPQHF
TRBV7-8,NA,14,NA,TRBJ2-3,TGTGCCAGCAGCTTAGGCCCTCGGGGGGATACGCAGTATTTT,CASSLGPRGDTQYF
TRBV19,TRBD1,13,NA,TRBJ1-2,TGTGCCAGTAAGGACAGGCGAACCTATGGCTACACCTTC,CASKDRRTYGYTF
TRBV29-1,NA,11,NA,TRBJ2-7,TGCAGCGCCAGGAGGGGGCGCGAGCAGTACTTC,CSARRGREQYF
TRBV4-2,NA,17,NA,TRBJ2-1,TGTGCCAGCAGCCAATATGGGGGCGACAGCTCCTACAATGAGCAGTTCTTC,CASSQYGGDSSYNEQFF
TRBV7-2,TRBD1,16,NA,TRBJ1-1,TGTGCCAGCAGCTTAGGGAACAGGGGGGATGTAACTGAAGCTTTCTTT,CASSLGNRGDVTEAFF
TRBV19,NA,14,NA,TRBJ1-6,TGTGCCAGTAGTAGGTCAGGGGAGAGGGACCCCCTCCACTTT,CASSRSGERDPLHF
TRBV11-2,NA,17,once,TRBJ1-4,TGTGCCAGCAGCTTAACCTCCGGGGTCAGGGGATCAGAAAAACTGTTTTTT,CASSLTSGVRGSEKLFF
TRBV5-4,NA,16,NA,TRBJ2-1,TGTGCCAGCAGCCCCGGGCCCTCAGGAGGGTACAATGAGCAGTTCTTC,CASSPGPSGGYNEQFF
TRBV7-8,NA,18,once,TRBJ2-1,TGTGCCAGCAGCTTCCCCCTTGGGGGCGCAAGCTCCTACAATGAGCAGTTCTTC,CASSFPLGGASSYNEQFF
TRBV24-1,NA,15,NA,TRBJ2-3,TGTGCCACCAGTGAACGGGACACTAGCACAGATACGCAGTATTTT,CATSERDTSTDTQYF
TRBV19,NA,13,NA,TRBJ2-3,TGTGCCAGTAGTAGGGCCGGTCCAGATACGCAGTATTTT,CASSRAGPDTQYF
TRBV29-1,TRBD1,14,NA,TRBJ2-3,TGCAGCGTTGGGGGGCAGGGGGCAATAGATACGCAGTATTTT,CSVGGQGAIDTQYF
TRBV11-1,NA,14,NA,TRBJ1-1,TGTGCCAGCAGCTTGCCCGAAGGAGGCACTGAAGCTTTCTTT,CASSLPEGGTEAFF
TRBV15,TRBD2,17,NA,TRBJ2-7,TGTGCCACCAGCGGGGGACTAGTAGGTAGGGGAGATTACGAGCAGTACTTC,CATSGGLVGRGDYEQYF
TRBV10-3,TRBD1,14,once,TRBJ2-1,TGTGCCATCAGCGGACAGGGAGCCTACAATGAGCAGTTCTTC,CAISGQGAYNEQFF
TRBV12-1,NA,14,NA,TRBJ2-5,TGTGCCAGCAGCTTTTCGCTATTTCCGGAGACCCAGTACTTC,CASSFSLFPETQYF
TRBV11-3,NA,12,NA,TRBJ2-3,TGTGCCAGCAGCTTAGACGTGGGAGCGCAGTATTTT,CASSLDVGAQYF
TRBV11-2,TRBD2,16,few,TRBJ2-1,TGTGCCAGCAGCTTAGGAGCTAGCGGGGGGGTGGATGAGCAGTTCTTC,CASSLGASGGVDEQFF
TRBV5-1,TRBD1,14,NA,TRBJ1-2,TGCGCCAGCCAGGGGGCGACAGACAGCGCGGGCTACACCTTC,CASQGATDSAGYTF
TRBV15,TRBD1,16,NA,TRBJ1-2,TGTGCCACCAGCATGGATAGGACAGGGGGGGGCTATGGCTACACCTTC,CATSMDRTGGGYGYTF
TRBV11-3,TRBD2,15,NA,TRBJ2-1,TGTGCCAGCAGCTTAGGCGGGAGCTCCTACAATGAGCAGTTCTTC,CASSLGGSSYNEQFF
TRBV9,TRBD2,16,few,TRBJ2-3,TGTGCCAGCAGCGTAGGGAGCGGGAGGCTCACAGATACGCAGTATTTT,CASSVGSGRLTDTQYF
TRBV6-2/TRBV6-3,NA,14,NA,TRBJ2-2,TGTGCCAGCAGTTACCGTGACTCGACCGGGGAGCTGTTTTTT,CASSYRDSTGELFF
TRBV2,TRBD2,14,few,TRBJ2-7,TGTGCCACCGGGGTGCGGGGGGCAGGGAACGAGCAGTACTTC,CATGVRGAGNEQYF
TRBV24-1,TRBD1,15,NA,TRBJ2-7,TGTGCCACCCTTCTCCACCGGGACAGCCCCTACGAGCAGTACTTC,CATLLHRDSPYEQYF
TRBV5-1,NA,14,few,TRBJ2-5,TGCGCCAGCAGCTTGACCAACTCCCAAGAGACCCAGTACTTC,CASSLTNSQETQYF
TRBV7-8,NA,14,NA,TRBJ1-6,TGTGCCAGCAGCCATTTGACGGGGAATTCACCCCTCCACTTT,CASSHLTGNSPLHF
TRBV7-2,TRBD1,17,NA,TRBJ2-2,TGTGCCAGCAGCTTAGAGGCTTGGACAGGGGCTGCCGGGGAGCTGTTTTTT,CASSLEAWTGAAGELFF
TRBV5-1,TRBD2,15,NA,TRBJ2-1,TGCGCCAGCAACATTCCCGGGGGGGCCGACAATGAGCAGTTCTTC,CASNIPGGADNEQFF
TRBV9,TRBD1,18,NA,TRBJ1-5,TGTGCCAGCAGCGTAGCTAACCGGGACAGGGGGCGCGATCAGCCCCAGCATTTT,CASSVANRDRGRDQPQHF
TRBV6-4,NA,16,NA,TRBJ2-2,TGTGCCAGCAGTGACCCTGAGGCCTCAGGGACCGGGGAGCTGTTTTTT,CASSDPEASGTGELFF
TRBV11-2,TRBD2,18,once,TRBJ2-1,TGTGCCAGCAGCCGAGGCAGGGCTAGCGGGCACTCCTACAATGAGCAGTTCTTC,CASSRGRASGHSYNEQFF
TRBV9,NA,15,NA,TRBJ2-3,TGTGCCAGCAGCGTAGTGGCGGGAAGCACAGATACGCAGTATTTT,CASSVVAGSTDTQYF